This TCR beta chain was captured in a study of cytomegalovirus exposure and HLA in healthy donors. Points from the study as a whole: Usually a TCR sequence was rare, but some public TCRs were found in many donors.

This CDR3 comprises 14 residues. The V and J ends lost 4 bases and 5 bases, in that order; junction bases with no gene match: 7. Germline V gene data show CDR1 as SGHDT and CDR2 as YYEEEE. With respect to this clone: Its antigen is undetermined.

Sequenced by immunoSEQ multiplex PCR; TCRdb stores in-frame clones only, minus some. The sample lists approximately 100,000 clones, around nine tenths occurring once. Sequenced input: PBMCs. The receptor's source is a woman aged 25-40 years in good health and CMV-seronegative. The chain joins TRBV5-6 to TRBJ2-5; TRBD2 matches at 8 bases. The CDR3 DNA reads as TGTGCCAGCAGCCTGACGCGCGGGGGGGAGACCCAGTACTTC. Protein product: CASSLTRGGETQYF.